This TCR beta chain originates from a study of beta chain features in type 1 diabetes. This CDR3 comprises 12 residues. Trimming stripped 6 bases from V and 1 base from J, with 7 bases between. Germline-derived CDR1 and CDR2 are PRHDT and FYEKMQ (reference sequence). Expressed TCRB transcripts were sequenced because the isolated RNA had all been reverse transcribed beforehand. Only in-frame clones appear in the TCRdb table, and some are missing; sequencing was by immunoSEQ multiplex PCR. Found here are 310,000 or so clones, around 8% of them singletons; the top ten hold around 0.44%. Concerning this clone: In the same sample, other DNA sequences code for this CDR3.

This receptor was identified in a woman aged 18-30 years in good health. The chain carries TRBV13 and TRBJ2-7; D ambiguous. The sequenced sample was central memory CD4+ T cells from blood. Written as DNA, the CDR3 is TGTGCCAGCAGTCTTAGATCCTACGAGCAGTACTTC. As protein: CASSLRSYEQYF.